A selection of T cell receptor beta chains follows, all from one sample in a study of blood T cells in healthy people across ages. In TCRdb, the 5' RACE reads were re-called with MiXCR into one record per CDR3 protein. The table records over 750,000 distinct CDR3 sequences, roughly 25% of them present only once. The same data also contributed to another study, on T cells of mothers and their children.

The material sequenced was blood. These receptors were collected from a boy between 10 and 17 years old in good health. Each CDR3 is given with its conserved first and last residue.

V gene,CDR3 length,J gene,CDR3 protein
TRBV20-1,15,TRBJ2-1,CSPGPGLADYNEQFF
TRBV4-3,15,TRBJ1-1,CASSQERAQASEAFF
TRBV10-3,15,-,CAISDYSLSTYEQYF
TRBV12-3/TRBV12-4,16,TRBJ2-2,CASSSGTARNIGELFF
TRBV3-1,14,TRBJ1-2,CASSQLQGGDGYTF
TRBV9,15,TRBJ1-2,CASSVSGTGLDGYTF
TRBV5-4,15,-,CASSSDLGGENEQFF
TRBV4-1,14,TRBJ2-5,CASSQGTGVETQYF
TRBV7-2,16,TRBJ2-1,CASSSFGGGGTNEQFF
TRBV4-1,16,TRBJ2-1,CASSPDGLADDNEQFF
TRBV20-1,14,TRBJ1-1,CSAPLNPGNTEAFF
TRBV29-1,15,TRBJ1-1,CSVRVVGQGGTEAFF
TRBV5-1,18,TRBJ2-3,CASSLEGLASISTDTQYF
TRBV28,16,TRBJ2-3,CASISLSGRSTDTQYF
TRBV20-1,14,TRBJ2-7,CSAHTGPSSYEQYF
TRBV7-2,13,TRBJ1-1,CASSSLDRGEAFF
TRBV12-3/TRBV12-4,12,TRBJ1-6,CASQGRNSPLHF